This entry features one T cell receptor beta chain sequence. The germline gene is not matched at one end of the junction; a read error may be the cause. The data belong to a study of blood T cells in healthy people across ages. Then a second PCR, running roughly 7 to 11 cycles, was carried out with a sample-barcoded 5' primer and a J-beta primer mix. TCRdb redid the calling of the 5' RACE reads with MiXCR, one entry per CDR3 protein. The sample carries over 600,000 distinct CDR3 sequences, about 46% recorded once. The germline V gene encodes CDR1 MNHEY and CDR2 SMNVEV (reference sequence). The CDR3 consists of 14 residues.

The chain employs TRBV27 and TRBJ1-1; D uncertain. The receptor comes from a man aged 80 or over in good health. Sequenced: blood. DNA for the CDR3: TGTGCCAGCAGTTTATCAGGCCCCTACACTGAGGCTTTCTTT. Its protein is CASSLSGPYTEAFF.